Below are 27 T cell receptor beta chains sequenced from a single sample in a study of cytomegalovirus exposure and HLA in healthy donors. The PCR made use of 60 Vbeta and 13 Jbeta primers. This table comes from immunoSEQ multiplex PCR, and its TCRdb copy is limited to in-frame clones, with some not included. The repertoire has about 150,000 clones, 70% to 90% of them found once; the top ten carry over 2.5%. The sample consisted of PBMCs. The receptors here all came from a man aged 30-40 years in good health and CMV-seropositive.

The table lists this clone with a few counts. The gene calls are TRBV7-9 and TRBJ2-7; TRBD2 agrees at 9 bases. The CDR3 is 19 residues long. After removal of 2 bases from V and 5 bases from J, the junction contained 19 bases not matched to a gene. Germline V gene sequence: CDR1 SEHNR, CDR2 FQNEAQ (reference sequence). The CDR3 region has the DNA TGTGCCAGCAGCTTATCGTTAGTAGCGGGAGAACAAGTACGCCACGAGCAGTACTTC. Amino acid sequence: CASSLSLVAGEQVRHEQYF.

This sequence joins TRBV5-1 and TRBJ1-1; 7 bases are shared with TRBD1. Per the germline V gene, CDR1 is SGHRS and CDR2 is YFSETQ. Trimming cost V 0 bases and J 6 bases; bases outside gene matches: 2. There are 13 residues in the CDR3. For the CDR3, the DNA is TGCGCCAGCAGCTTGGTTGACAGGGCTGAAGCTTTCTTT. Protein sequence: CASSLVDRAEAFF.

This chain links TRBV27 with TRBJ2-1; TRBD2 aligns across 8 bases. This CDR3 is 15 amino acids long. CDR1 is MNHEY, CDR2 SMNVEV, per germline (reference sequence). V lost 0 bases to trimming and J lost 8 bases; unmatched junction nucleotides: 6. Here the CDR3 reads CASSLSLGLAHEQFF. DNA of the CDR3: TGTGCCAGCAGTTTATCGTTAGGACTAGCACATGAGCAGTTCTTC.

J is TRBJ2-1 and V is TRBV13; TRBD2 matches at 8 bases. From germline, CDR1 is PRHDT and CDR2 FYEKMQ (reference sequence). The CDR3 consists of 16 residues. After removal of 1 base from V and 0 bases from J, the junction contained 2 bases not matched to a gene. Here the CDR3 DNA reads TGTGCCAGCAGCTTAGAAAGCGGGAGCTCCTACAATGAGCAGTTCTTC. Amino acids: CASSLESGSSYNEQFF.

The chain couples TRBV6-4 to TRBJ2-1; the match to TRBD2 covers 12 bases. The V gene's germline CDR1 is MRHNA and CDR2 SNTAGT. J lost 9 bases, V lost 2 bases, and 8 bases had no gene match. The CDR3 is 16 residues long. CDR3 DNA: TGTGCCAGCAGTGACACAAGACTAGCGGGAGCCAGTGAGCAGTTCTTC. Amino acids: CASSDTRLAGASEQFF.

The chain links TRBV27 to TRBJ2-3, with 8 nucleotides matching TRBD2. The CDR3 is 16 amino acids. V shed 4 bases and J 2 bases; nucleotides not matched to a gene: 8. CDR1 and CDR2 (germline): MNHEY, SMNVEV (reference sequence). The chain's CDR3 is CASSYVGRGDTDTQYF. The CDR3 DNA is TGTGCCAGCAGTTACGTCGGGAGGGGGGACACAGATACGCAGTATTTT.

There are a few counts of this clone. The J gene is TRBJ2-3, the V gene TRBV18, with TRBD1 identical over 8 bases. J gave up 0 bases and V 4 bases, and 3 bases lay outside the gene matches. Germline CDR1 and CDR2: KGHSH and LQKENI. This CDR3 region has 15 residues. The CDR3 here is CASSRGQGSTDTQYF. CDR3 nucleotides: TGTGCCAGCTCACGCGGACAGGGCAGCACAGATACGCAGTATTTT.

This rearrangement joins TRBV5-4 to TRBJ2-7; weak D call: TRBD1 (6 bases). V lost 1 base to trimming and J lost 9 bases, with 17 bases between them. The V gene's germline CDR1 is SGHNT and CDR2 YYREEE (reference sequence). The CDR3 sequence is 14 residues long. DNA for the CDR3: TGTGCCAGCAGCTTGTGGGCAGGGGCGGGCGGGCAGTACGTC. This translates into CASSLWAGAGGQYV.

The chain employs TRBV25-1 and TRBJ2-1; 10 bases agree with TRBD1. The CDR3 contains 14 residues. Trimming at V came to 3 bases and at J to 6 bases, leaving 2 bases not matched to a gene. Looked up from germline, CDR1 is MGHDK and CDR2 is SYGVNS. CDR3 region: CASSEGQGFNEQFF. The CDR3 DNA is TGTGCCAGCAGTGAGGGACAGGGGTTCAATGAGCAGTTCTTC.

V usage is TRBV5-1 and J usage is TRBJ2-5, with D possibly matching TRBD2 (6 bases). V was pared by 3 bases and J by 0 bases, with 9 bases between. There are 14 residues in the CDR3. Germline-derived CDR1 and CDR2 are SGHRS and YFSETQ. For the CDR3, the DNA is TGCGCCAGCAGCTGGGGGGAGTACCAAGAGACCCAGTACTTC. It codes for CASSWGEYQETQYF.

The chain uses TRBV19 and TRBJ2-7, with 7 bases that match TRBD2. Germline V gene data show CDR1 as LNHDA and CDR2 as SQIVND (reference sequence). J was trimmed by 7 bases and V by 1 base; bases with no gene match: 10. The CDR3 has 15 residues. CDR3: CASSIGPAGGTEQYF. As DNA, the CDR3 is TGTGCCAGTAGTATAGGCCCAGCCGGGGGGACTGAGCAGTACTTC.

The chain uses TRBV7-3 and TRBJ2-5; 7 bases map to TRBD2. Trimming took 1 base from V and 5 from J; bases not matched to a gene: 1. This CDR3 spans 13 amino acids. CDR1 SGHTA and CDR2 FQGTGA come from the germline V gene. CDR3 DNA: TGTGCCAGCAGCTTAAACGGGAGGGAGACCCAGTACTTC. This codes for CASSLNGRETQYF. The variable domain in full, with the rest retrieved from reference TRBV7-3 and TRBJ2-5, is GAGVSQTPSNKVTEKGKYVELRCDPISGHTALYWYRQSLGQGPEFLIYFQGTGAADDSGLPNDRFFAVRPEGSVSTLKIQRTERGDSAVYLCASSLNGRETQYFGPGTRLLVL.

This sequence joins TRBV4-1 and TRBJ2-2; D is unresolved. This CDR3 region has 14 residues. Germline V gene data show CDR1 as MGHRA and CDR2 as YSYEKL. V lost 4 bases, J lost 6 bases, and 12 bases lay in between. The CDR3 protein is CASSRNYLPGELFF. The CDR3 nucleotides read TGCGCCAGCAGCCGGAACTACCTCCCCGGGGAGCTGTTTTTT.

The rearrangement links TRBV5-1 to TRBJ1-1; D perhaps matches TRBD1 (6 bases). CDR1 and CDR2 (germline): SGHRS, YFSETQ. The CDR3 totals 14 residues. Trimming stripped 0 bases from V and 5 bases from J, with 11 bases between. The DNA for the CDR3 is TGCGCCAGCAGCTTGGCCAGGGGCTCGACTGAAGCTTTCTTT. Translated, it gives CASSLARGSTEAFF.

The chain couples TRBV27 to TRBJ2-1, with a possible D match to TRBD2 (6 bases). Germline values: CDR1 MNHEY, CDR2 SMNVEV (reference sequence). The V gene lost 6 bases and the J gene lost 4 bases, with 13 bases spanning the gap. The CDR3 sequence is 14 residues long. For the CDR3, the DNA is TGTGCCAGCAGGGAGGGAACTCCATACAATGAGCAGTTCTTC. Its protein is CASREGTPYNEQFF.

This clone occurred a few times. The chain's CDR3 is CASRAGGSNQPQHF. The CDR3 DNA reads TGTGCCAGCAGGGCAGGGGGGAGCAATCAGCCCCAGCATTTT. The genes are TRBV27 and TRBJ1-5, with 7 bases that match TRBD1. The CDR3 loop spans 14 amino acids. The J segment lost 1 base and the V segment lost 6 bases, leaving 3 bases of the junction unmatched. CDR1 and CDR2 (germline): MNHEY, SMNVEV (reference sequence).

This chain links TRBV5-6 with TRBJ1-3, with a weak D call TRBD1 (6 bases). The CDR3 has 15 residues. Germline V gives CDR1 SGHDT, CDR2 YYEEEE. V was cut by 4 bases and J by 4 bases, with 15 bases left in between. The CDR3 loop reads CASSGRDTSGNTIYF. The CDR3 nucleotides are TGTGCCAGCAGCGGCCGGGACACCTCGGGAAACACCATATATTTT.

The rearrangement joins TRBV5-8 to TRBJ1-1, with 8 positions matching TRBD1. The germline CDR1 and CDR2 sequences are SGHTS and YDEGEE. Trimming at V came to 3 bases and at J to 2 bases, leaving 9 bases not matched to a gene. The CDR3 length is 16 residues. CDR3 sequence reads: CASSYYQGASNTEAFF. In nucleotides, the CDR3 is TGTGCCAGCAGCTACTACCAGGGGGCATCCAACACTGAAGCTTTCTTT.

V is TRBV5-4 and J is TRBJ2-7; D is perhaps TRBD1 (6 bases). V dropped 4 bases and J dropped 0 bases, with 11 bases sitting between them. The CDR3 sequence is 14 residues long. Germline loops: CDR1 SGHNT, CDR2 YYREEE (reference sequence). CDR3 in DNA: TGTGCCAGCAGCGGCAGGGGAAGCTCCTACGAGCAGTACTTC. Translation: CASSGRGSSYEQYF.

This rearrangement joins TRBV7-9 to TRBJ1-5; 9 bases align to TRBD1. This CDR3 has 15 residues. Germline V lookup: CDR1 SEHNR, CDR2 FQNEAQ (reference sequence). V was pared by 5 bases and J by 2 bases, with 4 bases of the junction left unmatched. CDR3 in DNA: TGTGCCAGCAGCCGGGACAGGGCCGGCAATCAGCCCCAGCATTTT. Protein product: CASSRDRAGNQPQHF.

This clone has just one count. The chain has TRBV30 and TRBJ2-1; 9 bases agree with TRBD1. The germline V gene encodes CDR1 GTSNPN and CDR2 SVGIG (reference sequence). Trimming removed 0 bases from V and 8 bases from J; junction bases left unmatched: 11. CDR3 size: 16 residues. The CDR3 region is CAWSVPGTGFYDEQFF. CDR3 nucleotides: TGTGCCTGGAGTGTTCCCGGGACAGGGTTTTACGATGAGCAGTTCTTC.

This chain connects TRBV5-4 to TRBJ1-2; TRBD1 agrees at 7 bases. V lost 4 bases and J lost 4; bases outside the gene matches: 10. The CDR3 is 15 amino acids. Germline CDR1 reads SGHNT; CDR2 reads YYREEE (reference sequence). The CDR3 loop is CASSQNQGESYGYTF. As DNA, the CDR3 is TGTGCCAGCAGCCAAAACCAGGGGGAGAGCTATGGCTACACCTTC.

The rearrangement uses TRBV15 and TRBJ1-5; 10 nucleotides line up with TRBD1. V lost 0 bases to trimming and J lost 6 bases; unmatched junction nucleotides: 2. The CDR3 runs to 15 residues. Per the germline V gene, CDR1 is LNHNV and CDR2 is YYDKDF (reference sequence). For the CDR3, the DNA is TGTGCCACCAGCAGAGAGACAGGGGGCCGTCAGCCCCAGCATTTT. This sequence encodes CATSRETGGRQPQHF.

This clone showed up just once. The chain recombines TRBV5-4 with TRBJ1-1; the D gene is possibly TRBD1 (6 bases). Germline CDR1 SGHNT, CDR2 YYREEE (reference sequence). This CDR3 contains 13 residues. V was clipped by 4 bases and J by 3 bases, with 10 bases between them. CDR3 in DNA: TGTGCCAGCAGCGGGGGGGCCTACACTGAAGCTTTCTTT. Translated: CASSGGAYTEAFF. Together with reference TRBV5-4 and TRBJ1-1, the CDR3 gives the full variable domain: ETGVTQSPTHLIKTRGQQVTLRCSSQSGHNTVSWYQQALGQGPQFIFQYYREEENGRGNFPPRFSGLQFPNYSSELNVNALELDDSALYLCASSGGAYTEAFFGQGTRLTVV.

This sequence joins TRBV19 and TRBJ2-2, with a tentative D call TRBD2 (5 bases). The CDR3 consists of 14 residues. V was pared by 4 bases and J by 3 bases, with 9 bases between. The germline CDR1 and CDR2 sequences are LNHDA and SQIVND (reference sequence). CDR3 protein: CASSTGWDTGELFF. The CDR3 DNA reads TGTGCCAGTAGTACGGGGTGGGACACCGGGGAGCTGTTTTTT.

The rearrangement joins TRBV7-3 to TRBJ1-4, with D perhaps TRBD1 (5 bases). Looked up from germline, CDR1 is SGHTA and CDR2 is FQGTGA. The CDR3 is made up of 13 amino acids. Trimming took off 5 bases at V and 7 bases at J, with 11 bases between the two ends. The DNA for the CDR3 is TGTGCCAGCAGCCGGGGGGTTGGTGAAAAACTGTTTTTT. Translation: CASSRGVGEKLFF.

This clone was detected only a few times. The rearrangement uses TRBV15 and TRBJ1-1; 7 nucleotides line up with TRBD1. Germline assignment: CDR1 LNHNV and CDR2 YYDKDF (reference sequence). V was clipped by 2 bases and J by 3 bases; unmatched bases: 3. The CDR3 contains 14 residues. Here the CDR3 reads CATSRRQGDTEAFF. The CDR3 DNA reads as TGTGCCACCAGCAGACGACAGGGAGACACTGAAGCTTTCTTT.